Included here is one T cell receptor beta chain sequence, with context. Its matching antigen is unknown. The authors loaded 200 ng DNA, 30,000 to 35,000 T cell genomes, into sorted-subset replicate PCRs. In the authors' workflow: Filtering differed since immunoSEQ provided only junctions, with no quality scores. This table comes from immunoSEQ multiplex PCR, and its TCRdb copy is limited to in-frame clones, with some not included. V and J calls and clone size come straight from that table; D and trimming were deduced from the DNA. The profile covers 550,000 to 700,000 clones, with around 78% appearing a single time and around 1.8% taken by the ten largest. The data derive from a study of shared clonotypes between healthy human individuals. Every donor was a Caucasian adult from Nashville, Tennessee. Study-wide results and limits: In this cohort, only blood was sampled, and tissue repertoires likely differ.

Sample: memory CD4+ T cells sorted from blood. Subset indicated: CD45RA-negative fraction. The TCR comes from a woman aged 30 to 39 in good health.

The CDR3 DNA sequence: TGTGCCAGCAGAGGGCAGCCGACCCAGGGCGCCGGGGAGCTGTTTTTT. It specifies CASRGQPTQGAGELFF. The gene calls are TRBV6-6 and TRBJ2-2, with TRBD1 as a possible D gene (5 bases). The CDR3 loop spans 16 amino acids. Germline assignment: CDR1 MNHNY and CDR2 SVGAGI (reference sequence). The ends were cut back, 6 bases at V and 6 bases at J, with 20 bases in the middle.